One sample yielded the 26 T cell receptor beta chains listed below, sequenced in a study of T cell clones after liver transplantation. Sequencing used immunoSEQ multiplex PCR; TCRdb keeps in-frame clones, though not all of them. Here the sample spans 85,000 to 130,000 clones, 82% being singletons. The source was CD4+ T cells from blood, collected before liver transplant. The receptors originated from a human donor who received a liver transplant.

The chain carries TRBV18 and TRBJ1-5, with D possibly TRBD1 on 6 matching bases. Trimming shortened V by 3 bases and J by 3 bases, and 9 bases separated the two germline ends. The CDR3 loop spans 14 amino acids. CDR1 is KGHSH and CDR2 is LQKENI in the germline V gene. This CDR3 reads CASSPGQYNQPQHF. The CDR3 DNA is TGTGCCAGCTCACCCGGACAGTACAATCAGCCCCAGCATTTT.

This clone showed up just a few times. The gene calls are TRBV27 and TRBJ2-3; D tentatively reads TRBD1 or TRBD2 (5 bases each). The CDR3 is made up of 17 amino acids. Germline V lookup: CDR1 MNHEY, CDR2 SMNVEV (reference sequence). V was shortened by 6 bases and J by 0 bases, with 19 bases between the two germline ends. DNA of the CDR3: TGTGCCAGCAGCCCTAACCCCGGGACGAGGAGCACAGATACGCAGTATTTT. This translates into CASSPNPGTRSTDTQYF.

The rearrangement joins TRBV5-1 to TRBJ1-1; D is unresolved. The CDR3 length is 14 residues. Germline V lookup: CDR1 SGHRS, CDR2 YFSETQ. Trimming left V 6 bases short and J 1 base short, with 13 bases between. The DNA for the CDR3 is TGCGCCAGCACCTGGGGTCAGCGGAACACTGAAGCTTTCTTT. Amino acid sequence: CASTWGQRNTEAFF.

The gene calls are TRBV28 and TRBJ1-5, with 7 positions matching TRBD1. The J segment lost 7 bases and the V segment lost 7 bases, leaving 22 bases of the junction unmatched. Germline CDR1 MDHEN, CDR2 SYDVKM. CDR3 size: 18 residues. The CDR3: CASNPPHGIGGSEQPQHF. CDR3 nucleotide sequence: TGTGCCAGCAACCCACCACATGGGATAGGGGGCTCGGAACAGCCCCAGCATTTT.

The CDR3 region is CASSLQGIPGTEAFF. In DNA form, the CDR3 reads TGTGCCAGCAGCTTACAGGGGATTCCGGGCACTGAAGCTTTCTTT. The rearrangement links TRBV5-4 to TRBJ1-1, with 7 bases aligning to TRBD1. Germline V CDR1 and CDR2: SGHNT, YYREEE (reference sequence). CDR3 length equals 15 residues. V lost 2 bases, J lost 4 bases, and 8 bases stayed unmatched.

This clone showed up just once. This chain connects TRBV19 to TRBJ1-5; D perhaps matches TRBD1 (6 bases). The ends were cut back, 3 bases at V and 7 bases at J, with 16 bases in the middle. This CDR3 comprises 15 residues. Germline V lookup: CDR1 LNHDA, CDR2 SQIVND (reference sequence). The CDR3 nucleotides are TGTGCCAGTAGTATCGGGGGCAGTGGGGGACAGCCCCAGCATTTT. It is translated as CASSIGGSGGQPQHF. Together with reference TRBV19 and TRBJ1-5, the CDR3 gives the full variable domain: DGGITQSPKYLFRKEGQNVTLSCEQNLNHDAMYWYRQDPGQGLRLIYYSQIVNDFQKGDIAEGYSVSREKKESFPLTVTSAQKNPTAFYLCASSIGGSGGQPQHFGDGTRLSIL.

The genes are TRBV4-1 and TRBJ1-6; D possibly corresponds to TRBD1 (5 bases). The CDR3 runs to 14 residues. Germline-derived CDR1 and CDR2 are MGHRA and YSYEKL. Trimming cost V 1 base and J 12 bases, with 13 bases left between them. CDR3 DNA sequence: TGCGCCAGCAGCCAAGTTCGGGGGTCGGGACCCCTCCACTTT. Translating gives CASSQVRGSGPLHF.

This chain uses TRBV2 with TRBJ1-1; no clear D. V was cut by 5 bases and J by 5 bases, with 12 bases left in between. The CDR3 spans 13 residues. CDR1 is SNHLY and CDR2 is FYNNEI in the germline V gene. CDR3 region: CASSRPPATEAFF. The CDR3, as DNA: TGTGCCAGCAGTCGTCCCCCCGCAACTGAAGCTTTCTTT.

This chain connects TRBV15 to TRBJ1-3; D ambiguous. V lost 1 base and J lost 1, with 8 bases in between. Germline V gives CDR1 LNHNV, CDR2 YYDKDF (reference sequence). This CDR3 contains 15 residues. The CDR3 bases are TGTGCCACCAGCAGAGGTGGGGTGTCTGGAAACACCATATATTTT. Amino acids: CATSRGGVSGNTIYF.

This chain's CDR3 is CASSEPRNWNTGELFF. The CDR3 coding sequence is TGTGCCAGCAGTGAACCGCGGAATTGGAACACCGGGGAGCTGTTTTTT. V and J are TRBV2 and TRBJ2-2; D gene uncertain. Trimming shortened V by 2 bases and J by 1 base, and 11 bases separated the two germline ends. In germline, CDR1 is SNHLY, CDR2 FYNNEI. This CDR3 comprises 16 residues.

The V call is TRBV10-3, the J call TRBJ2-1; 11 bases are a match to TRBD2. This CDR3 comprises 14 residues. Germline V gene data show CDR1 as ENHRY and CDR2 as SYGVKD. V trimming: 3 bases; J trimming: 8 bases; junction bases outside the gene matches: 3. CDR3: CAISELAGVYEQFF. As DNA, the CDR3 is TGTGCCATCAGTGAACTAGCGGGAGTTTATGAGCAGTTCTTC.

CDR3 nucleotides: TGCGCCAGCAGCCCACGGACTAGCGGGGGGAAAGATACGCAGTATTTT. It codes for CASSPRTSGGKDTQYF. The rearrangement joins TRBV5-1 to TRBJ2-3, with TRBD2 identical over 14 bases. There are 16 residues in the CDR3. The V and J ends lost 4 bases and 5 bases, in that order; junction bases with no gene match: 6. Germline CDR1 is SGHRS and CDR2 is YFSETQ.

The chain is built from TRBV2 and TRBJ2-2; D not resolved. The CDR3 is made up of 13 amino acids. CDR1 is SNHLY and CDR2 is FYNNEI in the germline V gene. Between the trimmed V and J ends, which lost 10 bases and 0 bases, there was a span of 9 bases. CDR3 amino acids: CATRPTNTGELFF. The CDR3 nucleotides read TGTGCCACTCGACCGACGAACACCGGGGAGCTGTTTTTT.

The chain has TRBV5-4 and TRBJ2-7; TRBD1 matches at 8 bases. Germline V lookup: CDR1 SGHNT, CDR2 YYREEE (reference sequence). The CDR3 extends over 15 amino acids. Losses at the gene ends were 1 base for V and 0 bases for J; bases not matched to a gene: 3. The CDR3 region has the DNA TGTGCCAGCAGCTTGTGGGGACAGGCCTCCTACGAGCAGTACTTC. Its translation: CASSLWGQASYEQYF.

This sequence joins TRBV27 and TRBJ1-5, with D unresolved. Trimming shortened V by 4 bases and J by 4 bases, and 8 bases separated the two germline ends. CDR3 length: 13 amino acids. Germline CDR1 and CDR2: MNHEY and SMNVEV (reference sequence). Here the CDR3 reads CASSSSWNQPQHF. The CDR3 DNA sequence: TGTGCCAGCAGTTCCAGTTGGAATCAGCCCCAGCATTTT.

The chain combines TRBV5-6 with TRBJ2-7; TRBD2 agrees at 7 bases. Germline V gene data show CDR1 as SGHDT and CDR2 as YYEEEE. The CDR3 has 18 amino acids. The V segment lost 1 base and the J segment 1 base; nucleotides outside the gene matches: 14. The CDR3 region is CASSLRLGEGLSSYEQYF. The CDR3 region has the DNA TGTGCCAGCAGCTTGCGTTTAGGGGAGGGACTCTCTTCCTACGAGCAGTACTTC.

This chain uses TRBV6-1 with TRBJ1-2; D is unclear. Trimming took off 2 bases at V and 8 bases at J, with 18 bases between the two ends. The CDR3 is made up of 15 amino acids. Germline loops: CDR1 MNHNS, CDR2 SASEGT. The CDR3 DNA follows: TGTGCCAGCAGTGAATGGTCCCGGTCCTTGGGAGGCTACACCTTC. Translating gives CASSEWSRSLGGYTF.

The chain carries TRBV6-5 and TRBJ2-2; D is tentatively TRBD1 or TRBD2 (5 bases each). This CDR3 spans 15 amino acids. Trimming cost V 1 base and J 2 bases, with 8 bases left between them. CDR1 and CDR2 from the germline V gene are MNHEY and SVGAGI. CDR3 coding DNA: TGTGCCAGCAGTTACTTCGGGGCAAACACCGGGGAGCTGTTTTTT. This sequence encodes CASSYFGANTGELFF.

This clone was picked up one time. The chain combines TRBV7-9 with TRBJ1-5, with 7 nucleotides matching TRBD1. Germline-derived CDR1 and CDR2 are SEHNR and FQNEAQ (reference sequence). The CDR3 contains 14 residues. V dropped 5 bases and J dropped 1; count of bases not matched to a gene: 2. Here the CDR3 reads CASSVQGSNQPQHF. The CDR3 DNA reads TGTGCCAGCAGCGTACAGGGGAGCAATCAGCCCCAGCATTTT.

As for this clone: The junction and the germline gene differ at one end; a read error may be behind it. This chain connects TRBV2 to TRBJ2-7; D is unclear. Germline-derived CDR1 and CDR2 are SNHLY and FYNNEI. The CDR3 loop spans 13 amino acids. CDR3 in amino acids: CASSERGNLREHF. CDR3 bases: TGTGCCAGCAGTGAACGCGGAAACCTACGCGAGCACTTC.

The chain combines TRBV6-6 with TRBJ1-5; 9 bases match TRBD1. Germline CDR1 is MNHNY and CDR2 is SVGAGI (reference sequence). The CDR3 covers 16 residues. J was trimmed by 7 bases and V by 4 bases; bases with no gene match: 11. The CDR3 sequence: CASSLPTGTGWQPQHF. Here the CDR3 DNA reads TGTGCCAGCAGTTTGCCTACCGGGACAGGGTGGCAGCCCCAGCATTTT.

V usage is TRBV29-1 and J usage is TRBJ2-7; 11 positions agree with TRBD2. Germline assignment: CDR1 SQVTM and CDR2 ANQGSEA. Germline trimming cut 7 bases from V and 2 bases from J; bases unmatched to any gene: 10. CDR3 length: 15 residues. For the CDR3, the DNA is TGCAGCGGCACCGGGACTAGCGGAGGGGCCTACGAGCAGTACTTC. Its protein is CSGTGTSGGAYEQYF.

This chain joins TRBV7-3 and TRBJ2-5; maybe TRBD2 (6 bases). Trimming removed 2 bases from V and 2 bases from J, with 12 bases in between. This CDR3 region has 15 residues. Germline lookup yields CDR1 SGHTA and CDR2 FQGTGA. The CDR3 spells CASSLAGGRQETQYF. The CDR3 nucleotides are TGTGCCAGCAGCTTAGCAGGAGGGAGACAAGAGACCCAGTACTTC.

The chain uses TRBV18 and TRBJ1-3, with D uncertain. V lost 3 bases, J lost 0 bases, and 12 bases lay in between. CDR1 is KGHSH, CDR2 LQKENI, per germline. This CDR3 region has 16 residues. CDR3 sequence reads: CASSPQQTNSGNTIYF. For the CDR3, the DNA is TGTGCCAGCTCACCCCAACAGACAAACTCTGGAAACACCATATATTTT.

The chain combines TRBV9 with TRBJ2-3, with TRBD2 matching 8 bases. Germline V gene lookup returns CDR1 SGDLS and CDR2 YYNGEE. The CDR3 length is 17 residues. The junction had 8 bases not matched to a gene; V was cut back by 0 bases and J by 2 bases. CDR3 sequence: CASSVGRRAGVTDTQYF. CDR3 in DNA: TGTGCCAGCAGCGTAGGGCGGCGAGCGGGGGTCACAGATACGCAGTATTTT.

The chain recombines TRBV11-2 with TRBJ2-1; unclear D gene. The CDR3 length is 13 residues. V was shortened by 1 base and J by 6 bases, with 7 bases between the two germline ends. Germline CDR1 reads SGHAT; CDR2 reads FQNNGV. The CDR3 sequence is CASSLAPGNEQFF. The CDR3 nucleotides read TGTGCCAGCAGCTTAGCTCCCGGCAATGAGCAGTTCTTC.